A selection of T cell receptor beta chains follows, all from one sample in a study of blood T cell repertoires in COVID-19. The data were produced by immunoSEQ multiplex PCR, yet TCRdb's version contains in-frame clones alone and is incomplete. This sample yields about 400,000 clones, of which over 75% are seen a single time; around 2% belongs to the top ten. The material sequenced was PBMCs or T cells enriched from blood (not recorded which). The receptors were sampled from a woman in her thirties or forties with acute COVID-19. The CDR3 runs from the conserved cysteine through the conserved F or W. The D gene is left open where the match is weak. Expanded clones get a size class; other rows say once, few or many, or leave the size out.

>TRBV5-5|TRBD2|.|TRBJ2-5
CASSLAGAGGPQETQYF
TGTGCCAGCAGCTTGGCCGGGGCGGGGGGCCCGCAAGAGACCCAGTACTTC
>TRBV19|.|.|TRBJ2-7
CASSSDRLYEQYF
TGTGCCAGTAGTAGCGACAGACTCTACGAGCAGTACTTC
>TRBV6-5|.|.|TRBJ2-2
CASSPLGGTGELFF
TGTGCCAGCAGTCCCTTAGGGGGAACCGGGGAGCTGTTTTTT
>TRBV9|.|once|TRBJ1-3
CASSAGAGNTIYF
TGTGCCAGCAGCGCGGGGGCTGGAAACACCATATATTTT
>TRBV3-1/TRBV3-2|.|.|TRBJ2-7
CASSPYGRFDEQYF
TGTGCCAGCAGCCCATATGGGAGGTTCGACGAGCAGTACTTC
>TRBV19|.|.|TRBJ1-2
CASSISNFNGYTF
TGTGCCAGTAGTATAAGTAACTTTAATGGCTACACCTTC
>TRBV25-1|TRBD1|.|TRBJ2-3
CASSVKQGFGDIGDTQYF
TGTGCCAGCAGTGTAAAACAGGGGTTCGGTGATATAGGAGATACGCAGTATTTT
>TRBV6-6|.|.|TRBJ2-2
CASRPPGQRNTGELFF
TGTGCCAGCAGACCCCCCGGACAGAGAAACACCGGGGAGCTGTTTTTT
>TRBV13|TRBD1|.|TRBJ2-6
CASSPGQGAPGANVLTF
TGTGCCAGCAGCCCGGGGCAGGGGGCGCCTGGGGCCAACGTCCTGACTTTC
>TRBV2|TRBD2|.|TRBJ2-5
CASSEGLAGSEETQYF
TGTGCCAGCAGTGAAGGACTAGCGGGGTCAGAAGAGACCCAGTACTTC
>TRBV5-6|TRBD1|.|TRBJ1-1
CASSYRGTEAFF
TGTGCCAGCAGCTACAGGGGGACTGAAGCTTTCTTT
>TRBV18|TRBD2|.|TRBJ2-3
CASSPGTPGTSVRDTQYF
TGTGCCAGCTCACCAGGAACTCCCGGGACTAGCGTCCGAGATACGCAGTATTTT
>TRBV7-2|TRBD2|.|TRBJ2-1
CASSLKAGGPGSYFF
TGTGCCAGCAGCTTAAAAGCGGGGGGGCCTGGATCGTATTTCTTC
>TRBV3-1/TRBV3-2|.|.|TRBJ2-1
CASSRPERNEQFF
TGTGCCAGCAGCCGGCCGGAGCGGAATGAGCAGTTCTTC
>TRBV5-1|.|once|TRBJ1-2
CASSLASGGSGYGYTF
TGCGCCAGCAGCTTGGCCTCGGGGGGTTCGGGCTATGGCTACACCTTC
>TRBV27|.|.|TRBJ1-1
CASSFGGAGEAFF
TGTGCCAGCAGTTTCGGGGGGGCTGGTGAAGCTTTCTTT
>TRBV5-1|.|once|TRBJ1-2
CASSFSGAVVYGYTF
TGCGCCAGCAGCTTTTCGGGTGCGGTTGTCTATGGCTACACCTTC
>TRBV6-2/TRBV6-3|TRBD1|few|TRBJ1-4
CASSDRDRGEKLFF
TGTGCCAGCAGTGACCGGGACAGGGGGGAAAAACTGTTTTTT
>TRBV3-1/TRBV3-2|TRBD1|.|TRBJ1-2
CASSQGGTGGSGYTF
TGTGCCAGCAGCCAAGGCGGGACAGGGGGCAGCGGCTACACCTTC
>TRBV27|.|.|TRBJ2-7
CASSWDARGLEQYF
TGTGCCAGCAGTTGGGACGCCAGGGGCCTGGAGCAGTACTTC
>TRBV15|TRBD1|once|TRBJ1-5
CATSNDRGPNQPQHF
TGTGCCACCAGCAACGACAGGGGCCCAAATCAGCCCCAGCATTTT
>TRBV3-1/TRBV3-2|.|medium-sized|TRBJ2-1
CASSQSRYNEQFF
TGTGCCAGCAGCCAAAGCAGGTACAATGAGCAGTTCTTC
>TRBV18|TRBD1|.|TRBJ2-2
CASSPRGQGATGELFF
TGTGCCAGCTCACCCCGTGGACAGGGGGCCACCGGGGAGCTGTTTTTT
>TRBV7-9|.|.|TRBJ2-1
CASAGGGPYNEQFF
TGTGCCAGCGCGGGCGGGGGCCCGTACAATGAGCAGTTCTTC
>TRBV11-2|.|once|TRBJ2-5
CASSSYRRETQYF
TGTGCCAGCAGCTCTTACAGGCGAGAGACCCAGTACTTC
>TRBV10-3|TRBD1|.|TRBJ2-7
CAISESSGQRYEQYF
TGTGCCATCAGTGAGTCTTCGGGACAGCGTTACGAGCAGTACTTC
>TRBV27|TRBD1|.|TRBJ1-6
CASSDRGFPSPLHF
TGTGCCAGCAGCGACAGGGGGTTCCCCTCACCCCTCCACTTT
>TRBV11-2|TRBD1|.|TRBJ1-2
CASSLGFRGPNYGYTF
TGTGCCAGCAGCTTAGGGTTCAGGGGGCCTAACTATGGCTACACCTTC